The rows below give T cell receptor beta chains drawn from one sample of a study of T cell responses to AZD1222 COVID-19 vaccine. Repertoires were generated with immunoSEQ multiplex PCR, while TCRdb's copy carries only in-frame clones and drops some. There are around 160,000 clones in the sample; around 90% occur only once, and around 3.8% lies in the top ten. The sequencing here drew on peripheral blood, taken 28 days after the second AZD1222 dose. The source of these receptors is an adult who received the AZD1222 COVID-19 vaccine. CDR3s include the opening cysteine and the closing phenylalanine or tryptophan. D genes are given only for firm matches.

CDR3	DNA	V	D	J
CASSPSRLAGTDTQYF	TGTGCCAGCTCCCCCTCACGACTAGCGGGCACAGATACGCAGTATTTT	TRBV6-6	TRBD2	TRBJ2-3
CSVAGVLRTEAFF	TGCAGCGTCGCAGGGGTGCTGAGGACTGAAGCTTTCTTT	TRBV29-1	-	TRBJ1-1
CASSPRGGNQETQYF	TGTGCCAGCAGCCCCAGGGGCGGGAACCAAGAGACCCAGTACTTC	TRBV7-8	-	TRBJ2-5
CASSLKAGKVNEQFF	TGTGCCAGCAGCTTGAAAGCGGGAAAAGTGAATGAGCAGTTCTTC	TRBV5-4	TRBD2	TRBJ2-1
CASSSLLPPRHEQYF	TGTGCCAGCAGTTCCCTACTGCCTCCTCGCCACGAGCAGTACTTC	TRBV6-2/TRBV6-3	-	TRBJ2-7
CASSLKGSQETQYF	TGTGCCAGCAGCTTGAAAGGATCACAAGAGACCCAGTACTTC	TRBV5-6	-	TRBJ2-5
CASSQAGGRPETQYF	TGTGCCAGCAGCCAAGCGGGGGGTCGTCCAGAGACCCAGTACTTC	TRBV3-1/TRBV3-2	TRBD2	TRBJ2-5
CASSHPGTGNEKLFF	TGTGCCAGCAGCCACCCCGGGACCGGTAATGAAAAACTGTTTTTT	TRBV4-2	-	TRBJ1-4
CASTLMGGVETQYF	TGTGCCAGCACCCTTATGGGCGGGGTGGAGACCCAGTACTTC	TRBV7-2	-	TRBJ2-5
CASSSSGRGEETQYF	TGTGCCAGCAGCTCAAGCGGGAGGGGGGAAGAGACCCAGTACTTC	TRBV5-4	TRBD2	TRBJ2-5
CASSLTTGVNQPQHF	TGTGCCAGCAGCTTAACGACAGGGGTCAATCAGCCCCAGCATTTT	TRBV7-2	TRBD1	TRBJ1-5
CAWSVRVAKTTNEKLFF	TGTGCCTGGAGTGTACGTGTTGCGAAAACAACTAATGAAAAACTGTTTTTT	TRBV30	-	TRBJ1-4
CASSLPGQEVEAFF	TGTGCCAGCAGCCTACCGGGACAGGAGGTTGAAGCTTTCTTT	TRBV3-1/TRBV3-2	TRBD1	TRBJ1-1
CASGPGLAGGTYNEQFF	TGTGCTAGTGGCCCCGGACTAGCGGGAGGGACCTACAATGAGCAGTTCTTC	TRBV12-5	TRBD2	TRBJ2-1
CASSPPTHTDTQYF	TGTGCCAGCAGCCCCCCCACACACACAGATACGCAGTATTTT	TRBV4-2	-	TRBJ2-3
CASSQETAGGMNTEAFF	TGCGCCAGCAGCCAAGAGACCGCGGGGGGGATGAACACTGAAGCTTTCTTT	TRBV4-1	-	TRBJ1-1
CASSYGPGTSNSPLHF	TGTGCCAGCAGTTACGGGCCAGGGACATCAAATTCACCCCTCCACTTT	TRBV6-5	-	TRBJ1-6
CASTQMESGAEAFF	TGTGCCTCCACTCAGATGGAGTCAGGCGCTGAAGCTTTCTTT	TRBV2	-	TRBJ1-1
CASSYRGGHNEQFF	TGTGCCAGCAGTTATAGGGGTGGACACAATGAGCAGTTCTTC	TRBV27	-	TRBJ2-1
CASSLAGQGAYGYTF	TGCGCCAGCAGCTTGGCCGGACAGGGTGCCTATGGCTACACCTTC	TRBV5-1	TRBD1	TRBJ1-2